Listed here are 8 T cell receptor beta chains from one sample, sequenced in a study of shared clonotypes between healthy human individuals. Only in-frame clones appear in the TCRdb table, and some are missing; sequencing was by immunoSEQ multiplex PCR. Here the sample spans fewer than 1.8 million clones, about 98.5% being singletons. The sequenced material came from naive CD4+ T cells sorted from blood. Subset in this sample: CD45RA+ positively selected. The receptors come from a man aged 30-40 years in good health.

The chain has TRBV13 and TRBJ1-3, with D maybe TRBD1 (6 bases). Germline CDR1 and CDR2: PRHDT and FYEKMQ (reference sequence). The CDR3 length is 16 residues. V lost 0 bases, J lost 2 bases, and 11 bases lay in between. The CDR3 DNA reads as TGTGCCAGCAGCTTAGGGCAGGGGCTCCCTGGAAACACCATATATTTT. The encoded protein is CASSLGQGLPGNTIYF.

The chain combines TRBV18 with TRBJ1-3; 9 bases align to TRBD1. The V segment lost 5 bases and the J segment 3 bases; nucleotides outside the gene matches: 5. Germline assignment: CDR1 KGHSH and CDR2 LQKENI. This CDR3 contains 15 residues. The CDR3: CASSSRTGVGNTIYF. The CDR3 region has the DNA TGTGCCAGCTCATCACGGACAGGGGTTGGAAACACCATATATTTT.

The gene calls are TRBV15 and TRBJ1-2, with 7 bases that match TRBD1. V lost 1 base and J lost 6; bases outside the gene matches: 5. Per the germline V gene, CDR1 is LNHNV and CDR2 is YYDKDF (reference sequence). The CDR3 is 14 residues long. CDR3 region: CATSRAGTVHGYTF. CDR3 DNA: TGTGCCACCAGCAGAGCAGGGACAGTACATGGCTACACCTTC.

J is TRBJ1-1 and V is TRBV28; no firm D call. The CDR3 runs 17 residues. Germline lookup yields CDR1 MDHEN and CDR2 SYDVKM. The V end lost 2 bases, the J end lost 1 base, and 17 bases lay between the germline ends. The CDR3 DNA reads TGTGCCAGCAGTTTAATTCGATGGACGGCCCCGAACACTGAAGCTTTCTTT. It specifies CASSLIRWTAPNTEAFF. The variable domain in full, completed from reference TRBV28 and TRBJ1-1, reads DVKVTQSSRYLVKRTGEKVFLECVQDMDHENMFWYRQDPGLGLRLIYFSYDVKMKEKGDIPEGYSVSREKKERFSLILESASTNQTSMYLCASSLIRWTAPNTEAFFGQGTRLTVV.

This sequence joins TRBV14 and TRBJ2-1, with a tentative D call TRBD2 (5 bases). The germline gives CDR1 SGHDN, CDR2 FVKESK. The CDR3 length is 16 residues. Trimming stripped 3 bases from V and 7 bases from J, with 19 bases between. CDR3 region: CASSQEDVVLGNEQFF. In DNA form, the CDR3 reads TGTGCCAGCAGCCAGGAGGATGTAGTTCTGGGGAATGAGCAGTTCTTC.

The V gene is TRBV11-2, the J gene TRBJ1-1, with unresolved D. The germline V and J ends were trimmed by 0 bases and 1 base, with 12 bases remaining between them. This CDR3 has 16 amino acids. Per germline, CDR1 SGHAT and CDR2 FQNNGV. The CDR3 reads CASSLDGRLTNTEAFF. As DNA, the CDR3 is TGTGCCAGCAGCTTAGATGGAAGGTTGACGAACACTGAAGCTTTCTTT.

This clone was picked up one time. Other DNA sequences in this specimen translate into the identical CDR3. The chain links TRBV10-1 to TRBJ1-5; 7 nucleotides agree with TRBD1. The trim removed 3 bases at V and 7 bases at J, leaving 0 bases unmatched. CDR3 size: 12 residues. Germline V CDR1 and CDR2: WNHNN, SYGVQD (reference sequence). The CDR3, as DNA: TGCGCCAGCAGTGACAGGGGGCAGCCCCAGCATTTT. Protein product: CASSDRGQPQHF.

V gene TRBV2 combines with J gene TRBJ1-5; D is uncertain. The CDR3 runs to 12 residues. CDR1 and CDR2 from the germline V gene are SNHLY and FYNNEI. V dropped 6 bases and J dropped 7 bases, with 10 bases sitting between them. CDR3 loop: CASSAMGQPQHF. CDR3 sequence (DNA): TGTGCCAGCAGCGCAATGGGGCAGCCCCAGCATTTT.